Listed below are T cell receptor beta chains from one sample, sequenced in a study of T cells after yellow fever vaccination. MiXCR was run by TCRdb on the 5' RACE reads, yielding one entry per CDR3 protein. Of around 110,000 distinct CDR3 sequences in the sample, 6.5% to 9% were seen once. This specimen consisted of CD8+ T cells sorted from PBMCs, obtained 45 days after the yellow fever booster vaccination. Source of these receptors: a man in his thirties or forties who received the YFV17D yellow fever vaccine. The CDR3 runs from the conserved cysteine through the conserved F or W. D genes are given only for firm matches. Clone size appears in some rows only: once, few, many, or a class for an expanded clone.

len	v_gene	abundance	d_gene	j_gene	CDR3nt	CDR3aa
13	TRBV10-3	NA	NA	TRBJ2-7	TGTGCCATCAGTGGGCCGGGGAGCTACGAGCAGTACTTC	CAISGPGSYEQYF
11	TRBV7-9	many	NA	TRBJ2-1	TGTGCCAGCAGAGGCCAAAATGAGCAGTTCTTC	CASRGQNEQFF
15	TRBV7-9	many	NA	TRBJ1-3	TGTGCCAGCAGCCTTTTATCCAGCTCTGGAAACACCATATATTTT	CASSLLSSSGNTIYF
14	TRBV28	few	TRBD1	TRBJ2-5	TGTGCCAGCAGTTACGGGACAGGGAAAGAGACCCAGTACTTC	CASSYGTGKETQYF
17	TRBV4-3	many	NA	TRBJ2-2	TGCGCCAGCAGCCAAGATCTAGCAGCGGGGAACACCGGGGAGCTGTTTTTT	CASSQDLAAGNTGELFF
14	TRBV5-6	many	NA	TRBJ2-1	TGTGCCAGCAGCTTAGGGCTGGGAAACAATGAGCAGTTCTTC	CASSLGLGNNEQFF
15	TRBV15	many	NA	TRBJ2-3	TGTGCCACCAGCGACCCGGGGGTAAACACAGATACGCAGTATTTT	CATSDPGVNTDTQYF
14	TRBV4-3	NA	NA	TRBJ2-3	TGCGCCAGCAGCCAAGGGACCCGGGGGGATACGCAGTATTTT	CASSQGTRGDTQYF
12	TRBV9	many	NA	TRBJ2-1	TGTGCCAGCAGCCCCCGGGGGTCGGAGCAGTTCTTC	CASSPRGSEQFF
16	TRBV7-9	NA	NA	TRBJ1-4	TGTGCCAGCAGCTTAGTATCGACCGAACGGAATGAAAAACTGTTTTTT	CASSLVSTERNEKLFF
17	TRBV27	many	TRBD2	TRBJ2-5	TGTGCCAGCAGTTATACGGCGGGAGCAGATGACCAAGAGACCCAGTACTTC	CASSYTAGADDQETQYF
13	TRBV5-1	few	NA	TRBJ2-7	TGCGCCAGCAGCTTGGTATCGGGGCCCGAGCAGTACTTC	CASSLVSGPEQYF
18	TRBV27	NA	TRBD2	TRBJ2-1	TGTGCCAGCAGTGCCCCCGGGATGGTAGCGGGATCAGTTAATGAGCAGTTCTTC	CASSAPGMVAGSVNEQFF
15	TRBV6-5	many	NA	TRBJ2-1	TGTGCCAGCAGTTACTCTCGACTTCTATACAATGAGCAGTTCTTC	CASSYSRLLYNEQFF
17	TRBV20-1	many	NA	TRBJ2-4	TGCAGTGCTAGATCGTATGGATCCGGGGCAGCCAAAAACATTCAGTACTTC	CSARSYGSGAAKNIQYF
13	TRBV29-1	many	NA	TRBJ2-3	TGCAGCGTTGCCCCGGATGCCACAGATACGCAGTATTTT	CSVAPDATDTQYF
12	TRBV7-9	many	NA	TRBJ2-5	TGTGCCAGCAGCTTCGGTCAAGAGACCCAGTACTTC	CASSFGQETQYF
16	TRBV7-3	many	NA	TRBJ2-1	TGTGCCAGCAGCTTAGCTCCGGGGGGCGCATACAATGAGCAGTTCTTC	CASSLAPGGAYNEQFF